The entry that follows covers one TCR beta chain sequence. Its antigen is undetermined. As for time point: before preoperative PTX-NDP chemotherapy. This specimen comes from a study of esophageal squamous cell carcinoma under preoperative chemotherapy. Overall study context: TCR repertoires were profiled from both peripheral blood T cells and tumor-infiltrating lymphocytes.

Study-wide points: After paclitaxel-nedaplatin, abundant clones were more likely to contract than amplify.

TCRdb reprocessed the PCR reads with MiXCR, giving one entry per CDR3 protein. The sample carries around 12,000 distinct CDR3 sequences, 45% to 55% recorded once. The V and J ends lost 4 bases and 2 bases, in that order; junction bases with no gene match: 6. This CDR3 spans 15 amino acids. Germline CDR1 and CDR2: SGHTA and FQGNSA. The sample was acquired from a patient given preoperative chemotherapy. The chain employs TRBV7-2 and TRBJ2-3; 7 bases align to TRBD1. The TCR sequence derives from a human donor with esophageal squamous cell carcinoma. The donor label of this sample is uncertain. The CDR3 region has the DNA TGTGCCAGCAGCTCTTGGACAGGTTTCACAGATACGCAGTATTTT. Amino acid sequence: CASSSWTGFTDTQYF. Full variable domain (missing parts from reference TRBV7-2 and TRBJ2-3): GAGVSQSPSNKVTEKGKDVELRCDPISGHTALYWYRQSLGQGLEFLIYFQGNSAPDKSGLPSDRFSAERTGGSVSTLTIQRTQQEDSAVYLCASSSWTGFTDTQYFGPGTRLTVL.